This is a list of T cell receptor beta chains from one sample in a study of blood T cell repertoires in COVID-19. The assay was immunoSEQ multiplex PCR, and TCRdb's table has in-frame clones only and misses some. Of approximately 170,000 clones in the sample, approximately 75% are singletons; the top ten hold approximately 10%. The sequenced material came from peripheral blood. These TCRs come from a human donor in a cohort sampled during active COVID-19. CDR3s include the opening cysteine and the closing phenylalanine or tryptophan. Each record gives: clone size, D gene, J gene, V gene, CDR3 protein, CDR3 DNA. D genes are given only for firm matches. Expanded clones get a size class; other rows say once, few or many, or leave the size out.

abundance: NA
d_gene: TRBD1
j_gene: TRBJ1-5
v_gene: TRBV28
CDR3aa: CASSLSTGQGAYQPQHF
CDR3nt: TGTGCCAGCAGTTTATCCACAGGGCAGGGGGCGTATCAGCCCCAGCATTTT

abundance: NA
d_gene: TRBD2
j_gene: TRBJ2-1
v_gene: TRBV9
CDR3aa: CASSVAVGLAGDHEQFF
CDR3nt: TGTGCCAGCAGCGTAGCTGTTGGGCTAGCGGGAGACCATGAGCAGTTCTTC

abundance: few
d_gene: TRBD1
j_gene: TRBJ1-1
v_gene: TRBV6-5
CDR3aa: CASRKTGGPEAFF
CDR3nt: TGTGCCAGCAGGAAGACAGGGGGACCTGAAGCTTTCTTT

abundance: NA
d_gene: NA
j_gene: TRBJ2-2
v_gene: TRBV5-8
CDR3aa: CASSLGSLGPTGELFF
CDR3nt: TGTGCCAGCAGCTTGGGCTCGTTGGGGCCCACCGGGGAGCTGTTTTTT

abundance: NA
d_gene: NA
j_gene: TRBJ1-6
v_gene: TRBV5-6
CDR3aa: CASSRGGADNSPLHF
CDR3nt: TGTGCCAGCAGCCGAGGAGGGGCCGATAATTCACCCCTCCACTTT

abundance: NA
d_gene: NA
j_gene: TRBJ2-5
v_gene: TRBV5-1
CDR3aa: CASSLGAGGETQYF
CDR3nt: TGCGCCAGCAGCTTGGGGGCAGGCGGGGAGACCCAGTACTTC

abundance: NA
d_gene: NA
j_gene: TRBJ2-3
v_gene: TRBV6-5
CDR3aa: CASRSPNTQYF
CDR3nt: TGTGCCAGCAGGTCCCCAAATACGCAGTATTTT

abundance: NA
d_gene: NA
j_gene: TRBJ1-4
v_gene: TRBV5-8
CDR3aa: CASSSGQTSNEKLFF
CDR3nt: TGTGCCAGCAGTTCCGGACAGACGTCTAATGAAAAACTGTTTTTT

abundance: NA
d_gene: TRBD2
j_gene: TRBJ2-1
v_gene: TRBV9
CDR3aa: CASTLLAGGGDEQFF
CDR3nt: TGTGCCAGCACCCTACTAGCGGGAGGCGGGGATGAGCAGTTCTTC

abundance: few
d_gene: TRBD1
j_gene: TRBJ2-7
v_gene: TRBV11-2
CDR3aa: CASSERGLRDEQYF
CDR3nt: TGTGCCAGCAGCGAGAGGGGGCTTAGGGACGAGCAGTACTTC

abundance: NA
d_gene: TRBD1
j_gene: TRBJ1-1
v_gene: TRBV2
CDR3aa: CASTTGGGNTEAFF
CDR3nt: TGTGCCAGTACTACAGGGGGCGGGAACACTGAAGCTTTCTTT

abundance: NA
d_gene: NA
j_gene: TRBJ1-3
v_gene: TRBV3-1/TRBV3-2
CDR3aa: CASSPIIDSPGNTIYF
CDR3nt: TGTGCCAGCAGCCCTATAATTGACAGTCCTGGCAACACCATATATTTT

abundance: NA
d_gene: NA
j_gene: TRBJ1-2
v_gene: TRBV14
CDR3aa: CASSPHLGNYGYTF
CDR3nt: TGTGCCAGCAGCCCTCACCTAGGCAACTATGGCTACACCTTC

abundance: NA
d_gene: NA
j_gene: TRBJ2-5
v_gene: TRBV7-6
CDR3aa: CASSSTPTEETQYF
CDR3nt: TGTGCCAGCAGCTCCACCCCGACAGAAGAGACCCAGTACTTC

abundance: NA
d_gene: TRBD2
j_gene: TRBJ2-3
v_gene: TRBV4-1
CDR3aa: CASSQARAGLTDTQYF
CDR3nt: TGCGCCAGCAGCCAAGCTCGAGCGGGGCTCACAGATACGCAGTATTTT

abundance: NA
d_gene: TRBD1
j_gene: TRBJ2-5
v_gene: TRBV29-1
CDR3aa: CSVDPGTGGKETQYF
CDR3nt: TGCAGCGTCGATCCCGGGACAGGGGGCAAGGAGACCCAGTACTTC

abundance: NA
d_gene: TRBD1
j_gene: TRBJ1-3
v_gene: TRBV10-3
CDR3aa: CAISGGQGSGNTIYF
CDR3nt: TGTGCCATCAGTGGGGGACAGGGATCTGGAAACACCATATATTTT

abundance: NA
d_gene: TRBD1
j_gene: TRBJ2-7
v_gene: TRBV23-1
CDR3aa: CASSQRTGGHEQYF
CDR3nt: TGCGCCAGCAGTCAAAGAACAGGGGGCCACGAGCAGTACTTC

abundance: NA
d_gene: TRBD1
j_gene: TRBJ1-1
v_gene: TRBV20-1
CDR3aa: CSAPGTGEAFF
CDR3nt: TGCAGTGCTCCCGGGACAGGTGAAGCTTTCTTT

abundance: NA
d_gene: NA
j_gene: TRBJ2-7
v_gene: TRBV3-1/TRBV3-2
CDR3aa: CASSQDQNSGVYEQYF
CDR3nt: TGTGCCAGCAGCCAAGATCAGAATAGCGGAGTCTACGAGCAGTACTTC

abundance: NA
d_gene: TRBD1
j_gene: TRBJ1-2
v_gene: TRBV19
CDR3aa: CASSIGAGTGGNYGYTF
CDR3nt: TGTGCCAGTAGTATAGGGGCAGGGACAGGGGGCAACTATGGCTACACCTTC

abundance: NA
d_gene: NA
j_gene: TRBJ2-3
v_gene: TRBV7-6
CDR3aa: CASSLGVRGGATDTQYF
CDR3nt: TGTGCCAGCAGCTTAGGAGTCCGGGGCGGGGCCACAGATACGCAGTATTTT

abundance: medium-sized
d_gene: NA
j_gene: TRBJ2-7
v_gene: TRBV7-9
CDR3aa: CASSQSPTGSSYEQYF
CDR3nt: TGTGCCAGCAGCCAATCCCCGACAGGTTCCTCCTACGAGCAGTACTTC

abundance: NA
d_gene: NA
j_gene: TRBJ2-6
v_gene: TRBV5-1
CDR3aa: CASSLDIGGSGANVLTF
CDR3nt: TGCGCCAGCAGCTTGGACATCGGGGGCTCTGGGGCCAACGTCCTGACTTTC

abundance: NA
d_gene: NA
j_gene: TRBJ1-1
v_gene: TRBV11-2
CDR3aa: CASSKDRFNEAFF
CDR3nt: TGTGCCAGCAGCAAAGACAGGTTTAATGAAGCTTTCTTT

abundance: NA
d_gene: NA
j_gene: TRBJ2-1
v_gene: TRBV19
CDR3aa: CASSIALSSYNEQFF
CDR3nt: TGTGCCAGTAGTATAGCCCTTTCCTCCTACAATGAGCAGTTCTTC

abundance: once
d_gene: NA
j_gene: TRBJ2-7
v_gene: TRBV5-1
CDR3aa: CASSFTGPLGEQYF
CDR3nt: TGCGCCAGCAGCTTCACAGGGCCGTTGGGCGAGCAGTACTTC

abundance: NA
d_gene: NA
j_gene: TRBJ1-3
v_gene: TRBV5-1
CDR3aa: CASSLPGNTIYF
CDR3nt: TGCGCCAGCAGCCTCCCTGGAAACACCATATATTTT

abundance: NA
d_gene: NA
j_gene: TRBJ1-1
v_gene: TRBV7-8
CDR3aa: CSSERGNAEAFF
CDR3nt: TGTTCTTCAGAAAGGGGAAACGCTGAAGCTTTCTTT

abundance: NA
d_gene: NA
j_gene: TRBJ2-7
v_gene: TRBV5-1
CDR3aa: CASSLGGGYEQYF
CDR3nt: TGCGCCAGCAGCTTAGGAGGCGGCTACGAGCAGTATTTC

abundance: NA
d_gene: TRBD1
j_gene: TRBJ1-1
v_gene: TRBV5-1
CDR3aa: CASSLLGQGYVDTEAFF
CDR3nt: TGCGCCAGCAGCTTGCTGGGACAGGGGTACGTCGACACTGAAGCTTTCTTT

abundance: NA
d_gene: NA
j_gene: TRBJ1-2
v_gene: TRBV4-3
CDR3aa: CASSQDGRFTGYTF
CDR3nt: TGCGCCAGCAGCCAAGATGGCAGATTTACGGGCTACACCTTC

abundance: NA
d_gene: TRBD1
j_gene: TRBJ2-1
v_gene: TRBV5-1
CDR3aa: CASSYIRTGQTLYNEQFF
CDR3nt: TGCGCCAGCAGCTACATCCGGACAGGCCAGACCCTCTACAATGAGCAGTTCTTC

abundance: NA
d_gene: NA
j_gene: TRBJ1-2
v_gene: TRBV5-5
CDR3aa: CASSYRTGGGYTF
CDR3nt: TGTGCCAGCAGCTACCGGACCGGGGGTGGCTACACCTTC

abundance: NA
d_gene: NA
j_gene: TRBJ2-7
v_gene: TRBV30
CDR3aa: CAWSPGIAEQYF
CDR3nt: TGTGCCTGGAGTCCGGGGATCGCCGAGCAGTACTTC

abundance: NA
d_gene: NA
j_gene: TRBJ2-2
v_gene: TRBV7-9
CDR3aa: CASSSDLRGLVNTGELFF
CDR3nt: TGTGCCAGCAGCTCAGACTTGCGAGGGCTCGTAAACACCGGGGAGCTGTTTTTT

abundance: NA
d_gene: NA
j_gene: TRBJ2-5
v_gene: TRBV6-1
CDR3aa: CASSEASIGVETQYF
CDR3nt: TGTGCCAGCAGTGAAGCCTCTATCGGGGTTGAGACCCAGTACTTC

abundance: once
d_gene: NA
j_gene: TRBJ2-6
v_gene: TRBV27
CDR3aa: CASAAAGANVLTF
CDR3nt: TGTGCCAGCGCCGCGGCTGGGGCCAACGTCCTGACTTTC

abundance: NA
d_gene: NA
j_gene: TRBJ2-6
v_gene: TRBV24-1
CDR3aa: CATSGGARSGANVLTF
CDR3nt: TGTGCCACCAGTGGCGGGGCGCGATCTGGGGCCAACGTCCTGACTTTC

abundance: few
d_gene: NA
j_gene: TRBJ2-2
v_gene: TRBV30
CDR3aa: CAWSVRSRTNTGELFF
CDR3nt: TGTGCCTGGAGTGTTCGGAGTCGAACGAACACCGGGGAGCTGTTTTTT

abundance: once
d_gene: NA
j_gene: TRBJ2-3
v_gene: TRBV27
CDR3aa: CASSSGGALTDTQYF
CDR3nt: TGTGCCAGCAGTTCTGGGGGGGCGCTTACAGATACGCAGTATTTT

abundance: NA
d_gene: NA
j_gene: TRBJ1-1
v_gene: TRBV11-2
CDR3aa: CASSLGGGRNTEAFF
CDR3nt: TGTGCCAGCAGCCTCGGCGGGGGCAGGAACACTGAAGCTTTCTTT

abundance: NA
d_gene: TRBD1
j_gene: TRBJ2-7
v_gene: TRBV29-1
CDR3aa: CSVDRGPYEQYF
CDR3nt: TGCAGCGTCGACAGGGGGCCCTACGAGCAGTACTTC

abundance: NA
d_gene: NA
j_gene: TRBJ1-6
v_gene: TRBV30
CDR3aa: CAWSSKGGSYNSPLHF
CDR3nt: TGTGCCTGGAGTAGTAAAGGCGGCTCCTATAATTCACCCCTCCACTTT

abundance: NA
d_gene: NA
j_gene: TRBJ2-7
v_gene: TRBV15
CDR3aa: CATSSPYQDNYEQYF
CDR3nt: TGTGCCACCAGCAGCCCTTATCAGGACAACTACGAGCAGTACTTC

abundance: NA
d_gene: NA
j_gene: TRBJ2-5
v_gene: TRBV10-2
CDR3aa: CASSEYARQETQYF
CDR3nt: TGCGCCAGCAGTGAGTATGCCAGGCAAGAGACCCAGTACTTC

abundance: NA
d_gene: TRBD2
j_gene: TRBJ2-1
v_gene: TRBV27
CDR3aa: CATAVASGRGSNEQFF
CDR3nt: TGTGCCACCGCCGTGGCTAGCGGGAGGGGGAGCAATGAGCAGTTCTTC

abundance: NA
d_gene: TRBD2
j_gene: TRBJ2-4
v_gene: TRBV12-3/TRBV12-4
CDR3aa: CASSQRGGNIQYF
CDR3nt: TGTGCCAGCAGTCAGCGGGGGGGGAACATTCAGTACTTC

abundance: NA
d_gene: TRBD2
j_gene: TRBJ2-7
v_gene: TRBV4-3
CDR3aa: CASSQDLAGDSYEQYF
CDR3nt: TGCGCCAGCAGCCAAGATCTTGCGGGAGATTCCTACGAGCAGTACTTC

abundance: NA
d_gene: NA
j_gene: TRBJ2-3
v_gene: TRBV6-5
CDR3aa: CASSSQSPGADTQYF
CDR3nt: TGTGCCAGCAGTTCCCAAAGCCCGGGGGCAGATACGCAGTATTTT

abundance: NA
d_gene: TRBD1
j_gene: TRBJ1-5
v_gene: TRBV18
CDR3aa: CASSPGQGYSNQPQHF
CDR3nt: TGTGCCAGCTCACCGGGACAGGGATATAGCAATCAGCCCCAGCATTTT

abundance: NA
d_gene: NA
j_gene: TRBJ2-1
v_gene: TRBV11-3
CDR3aa: CASSLIGGNEQFF
CDR3nt: TGTGCCAGCAGCTTAATCGGGGGCAATGAGCAGTTCTTC

abundance: few
d_gene: NA
j_gene: TRBJ1-6
v_gene: TRBV7-2
CDR3aa: CASSVQGANSPLHF
CDR3nt: TGTGCCAGCAGCGTACAGGGTGCGAATTCACCCCTCCACTTT

abundance: NA
d_gene: TRBD2
j_gene: TRBJ2-1
v_gene: TRBV7-8
CDR3aa: CASSVSGLRTNEQFF
CDR3nt: TGTGCCAGCAGCGTTAGCGGGTTACGGACAAATGAGCAGTTCTTC

abundance: NA
d_gene: NA
j_gene: TRBJ2-3
v_gene: TRBV7-2
CDR3aa: CASSLAGSGPSTDTQYF
CDR3nt: TGTGCCAGCAGCTTAGCGGGAAGCGGTCCTAGCACAGATACGCAGTATTTT

abundance: NA
d_gene: NA
j_gene: TRBJ1-1
v_gene: TRBV18
CDR3aa: CASSPYGQNTEAFF
CDR3nt: TGTGCCAGCTCACCCTATGGACAGAACACTGAAGCTTTCTTT